The 10 T cell receptor beta chains below all came from one sample that was sequenced in a study of OX40 agonist ivuxolimab in advanced cancers. Generated by immunoSEQ multiplex PCR, the TCRdb table keeps only in-frame clones and is missing some. The profile covers around 100,000 clones, with roughly 89% appearing a single time and around 0.16% taken by the ten largest. The material sequenced was CD4+ or CD8+ T cells sorted from blood, taken in a trial of the OX40 agonist ivuxolimab. These receptors were collected from an adult with an advanced solid tumor such as melanoma, head and neck, liver or kidney cancer.

The rearrangement links TRBV5-1 to TRBJ2-7; 8 nucleotides line up with TRBD2. The end of the DNA fits TRBJ2-5 better, so the J call may be wrong. In germline, CDR1 is SGHRS, CDR2 YFSETQ. This CDR3 comprises 16 residues. The CDR3 nucleotides read TGCGCCAGCAGCCCAGGGACTAGTTTGCTTCGAGAGACCCAGTACTTC. The encoded protein is CASSPGTSLLRETQYF.

The chain has TRBV5-4 and TRBJ2-3; perhaps TRBD2 as D (5 bases). CDR3 length: 14 residues. CDR1 SGHNT and CDR2 YYREEE come from the germline V gene (reference sequence). V was pared by 4 bases and J by 5 bases, with 14 bases between. CDR3 nucleotides: TGTGCCAGCAGCCAATACCGGGGAGAAGATACGCAGTATTTT. It translates to CASSQYRGEDTQYF. The whole variable domain, filled in from reference TRBV5-4 and TRBJ2-3, reads ETGVTQSPTHLIKTRGQQVTLRCSSQSGHNTVSWYQQALGQGPQFIFQYYREEENGRGNFPPRFSGLQFPNYSSELNVNALELDDSALYLCASSQYRGEDTQYFGPGTRLTVL.

The chain combines TRBV30 with TRBJ2-5, with TRBD2 matching 10 bases. The CDR3 covers 15 residues. The junction had 11 bases not matched to a gene; V was cut back by 5 bases and J by 5 bases. Germline loops: CDR1 GTSNPN, CDR2 SVGIG (reference sequence). The CDR3 sequence is CAWGVAGGSAETQYF. CDR3 nucleotide sequence: TGTGCCTGGGGGGTAGCGGGAGGAAGTGCGGAGACCCAGTACTTC. Full variable domain (remainder filled in from reference TRBV30 and TRBJ2-5): SQTIHQWPATLVQPVGSPLSLECTVEGTSNPNLYWYRQAAGRGLQLLFYSVGIGQISSEVPQNLSASRPQDRQFILSSKKLLLSDSGFYLCAWGVAGGSAETQYFGPGTRLLVL.

The chain couples TRBV4-1 to TRBJ1-5; no clear D gene. CDR3 length equals 14 residues. The V and J ends lost 0 bases and 9 bases respectively, with 12 bases between them. Germline V lookup: CDR1 MGHRA, CDR2 YSYEKL. In DNA, the CDR3 is TGCGCCAGCAGCCAAGAGGTCAGGCCAGGGCCCCAGCATTTT. This sequence encodes CASSQEVRPGPQHF.

This clone was seen a few times. This chain connects TRBV19 to TRBJ1-5, with 11 bases fitting TRBD1. Germline loops: CDR1 LNHDA, CDR2 SQIVND (reference sequence). The V segment lost 7 bases and the J segment 3 bases; nucleotides outside the gene matches: 5. CDR3 length: 15 amino acids. CDR3 sequence reads: CASKTGQGANQPQHF. The CDR3 bases are TGTGCCAGTAAGACAGGACAGGGGGCCAATCAGCCCCAGCATTTT. Full variable domain (outside the CDR3, taken from reference TRBV19 and TRBJ1-5): DGGITQSPKYLFRKEGQNVTLSCEQNLNHDAMYWYRQDPGQGLRLIYYSQIVNDFQKGDIAEGYSVSREKKESFPLTVTSAQKNPTAFYLCASKTGQGANQPQHFGDGTRLSIL.

The V gene is TRBV7-2, the J gene TRBJ1-1; a possible D gene is TRBD1 (6 bases). With 0 bases removed from V and 1 base from J, the gap between germline ends came to 9 bases. The length of the CDR3 is 15 residues. CDR1 and CDR2 from the germline V gene are SGHTA and FQGNSA. The CDR3, as DNA: TGTGCCAGCAGCTTAGCGGGGGCCCCGAACACTGAAGCTTTCTTT. This codes for CASSLAGAPNTEAFF.

CDR3 sequence reads: CAISEGPAGEKLFF. The DNA of the CDR3 is TGTGCCATCAGTGAGGGACCAGCTGGGGAAAAACTGTTTTTT. The chain links TRBV10-3 to TRBJ1-4; no clear D. The CDR3 extends over 14 amino acids. Trimming left V 2 bases short and J 8 bases short, with 12 bases between. Germline V gene lookup returns CDR1 ENHRY and CDR2 SYGVKD.

The chain has TRBV18 and TRBJ2-6; 8 bases are shared with TRBD1. With 1 base clipped from V and 3 bases from J, the junction kept 5 bases outside the gene matches. The germline V gene encodes CDR1 KGHSH and CDR2 LQKENI. CDR3 length: 17 residues. The CDR3 protein is CASSPRDRIGGANVLTF. The CDR3 nucleotides read TGTGCCAGCTCACCACGGGACAGGATTGGTGGGGCCAACGTCCTGACTTTC.

The CDR3 DNA sequence: TGTGCCAGCAGATGGGGACTAGCGGGATACACAGATACGCAGTATTTT. Its protein is CASRWGLAGYTDTQYF. This chain joins TRBV2 and TRBJ2-3; 13 bases fit TRBD2. V lost 6 bases to trimming and J lost 2 bases; unmatched junction nucleotides: 5. CDR1 is SNHLY, CDR2 FYNNEI, per germline. The CDR3 has 16 residues.

This clone appeared a single time. This chain joins TRBV27 and TRBJ1-1, with no clear D. The CDR3 is 14 residues long. Deletions cut 2 bases from V and 4 bases from J, with 11 bases between. CDR1 is MNHEY and CDR2 is SMNVEV in the germline V gene (reference sequence). In nucleotides, the CDR3 is TGTGCCAGCAGTTTAAGAGGGTCAGCCACTGAAGCTTTCTTT. Translating gives CASSLRGSATEAFF.